This T cell receptor (beta chain) was sequenced for a study of coeliac disease. Study at large: Without high-resolution HLA typing, biased TRBV7-2 usage was examined as a proof of principle.

The CDR3 runs 13 residues. V lost 5 bases to trimming and J lost 4 bases, with 8 bases between them. Per the germline V gene, CDR1 is MDHEN and CDR2 is SYDVKM. Produced via immunoSEQ multiplex PCR; TCRdb's table is partial and in-frame only. The top ten clones hold around 9.5% of a sample with over 7,000 clones, 50% to 70% of them seen once. Comments on this clone: Its antigen is currently unknown.

Regarding the study as a whole: The authors judged this method unsuitable for unbiased gliadin-specific T cell detection.

The TCR comes from a woman in her fifties or sixties with celiac disease. The sequenced sample consisted of intraepithelial lymphocytes from the gut. The chain is built from TRBV28 and TRBJ1-4, with D possibly TRBD1 on 5 matching bases. The CDR3 coding sequence is TGTGCCAGCAGTCAGGGCCGTAATGAAAAACTGTTTTTT. Its protein is CASSQGRNEKLFF.